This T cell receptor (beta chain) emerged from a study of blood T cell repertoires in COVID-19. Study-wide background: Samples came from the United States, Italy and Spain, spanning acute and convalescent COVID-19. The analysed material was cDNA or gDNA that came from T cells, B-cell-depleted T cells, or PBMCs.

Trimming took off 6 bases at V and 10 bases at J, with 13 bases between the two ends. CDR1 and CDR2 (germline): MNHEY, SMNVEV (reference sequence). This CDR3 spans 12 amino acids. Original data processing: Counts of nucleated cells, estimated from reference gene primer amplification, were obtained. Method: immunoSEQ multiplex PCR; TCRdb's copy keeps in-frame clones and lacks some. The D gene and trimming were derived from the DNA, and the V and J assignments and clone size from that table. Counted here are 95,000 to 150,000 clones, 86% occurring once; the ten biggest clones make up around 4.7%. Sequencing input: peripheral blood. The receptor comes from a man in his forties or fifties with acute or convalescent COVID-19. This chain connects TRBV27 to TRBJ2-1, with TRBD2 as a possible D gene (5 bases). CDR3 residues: CASSQGLSEQFF. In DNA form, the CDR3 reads TGTGCCAGCAGCCAAGGACTTTCAGAGCAGTTCTTC.